These T cell receptor beta chains were read from a single sample in a study of T cell repertoires in cytomegalovirus infection. TCRdb reprocessed the reads with MiXCR, giving one entry per CDR3 protein. The sample consists of 150,000 or so distinct CDR3 sequences, approximately 30% of them appearing once. No cognate antigen is known for these TCRs. Sequencing was performed on CD8+ T cells from cultured PBMCs, taken from culture after CMV antigen stimulation. The receptors come from a human donor in good health (CMV status not recorded). Some clones in this sample may be carry-over from other donors' samples. Both conserved end residues are part of each CDR3. Fields, in order: D gene, J gene, V gene, clone size, CDR3 protein, CDR3 DNA. D genes are given only for firm matches. Only some rows state a clone size, as once, few, many or a class for expanded clones.

D gene: TRBD2; J gene: TRBJ2-1; V gene: TRBV4-1; clone size: few; CDR3 protein: CASSQSGGDNEQFF; CDR3 DNA: TGCGCCAGCAGCCAGAGCGGGGGGGACAATGAGCAGTTCTTC
D gene: -; J gene: TRBJ2-3; V gene: TRBV7-9; clone size: -; CDR3 protein: CASSAALDTQYF; CDR3 DNA: TGTGCCAGCAGCGCCGCTCTAGATACGCAGTATTTT
D gene: -; J gene: TRBJ1-1; V gene: TRBV5-1; clone size: many; CDR3 protein: CASSLDGHTEAFF; CDR3 DNA: TGCGCCAGCAGCTTGGATGGGCACACTGAAGCTTTCTTT
D gene: -; J gene: TRBJ1-1; V gene: TRBV6-2/TRBV6-3; clone size: -; CDR3 protein: CASSYSWGKDTEAFF; CDR3 DNA: TGTGCCAGCAGTTACTCGTGGGGTAAAGACACTGAAGCTTTCTTT
D gene: TRBD2; J gene: TRBJ2-5; V gene: TRBV14; clone size: -; CDR3 protein: CASSLTSRSQETQYF; CDR3 DNA: TGTGCCAGCTCACTGACTAGCCGTTCACAAGAGACCCAGTACTTC
D gene: TRBD1; J gene: TRBJ2-7; V gene: TRBV28; clone size: -; CDR3 protein: CASRVTGGGEQYF; CDR3 DNA: TGTGCCAGCAGGGTGACAGGGGGCGGCGAGCAGTACTTC
D gene: -; J gene: TRBJ2-1; V gene: TRBV7-6; clone size: many; CDR3 protein: CASSLALQGDEQFF; CDR3 DNA: TGTGCCAGCAGCTTAGCGCTACAGGGCGATGAGCAGTTCTTC
D gene: -; J gene: TRBJ1-6; V gene: TRBV4-1; clone size: few; CDR3 protein: CASSQDAEVHNSPLHF; CDR3 DNA: TGCGCCAGCAGCCAAGATGCGGAGGTACACAATTCACCCCTCCACTTT
D gene: -; J gene: TRBJ2-5; V gene: TRBV14; clone size: -; CDR3 protein: CASSQVYGQETQYF; CDR3 DNA: TGTGCCAGCAGCCAAGTTTACGGGCAAGAGACCCAGTACTTC
D gene: TRBD2; J gene: TRBJ2-1; V gene: TRBV7-8; clone size: many; CDR3 protein: CASSPHVGGDFYNEQFF; CDR3 DNA: TGTGCCAGCAGCCCCCACGTGGGGGGGGACTTCTACAATGAGCAGTTCTTC
D gene: -; J gene: TRBJ1-2; V gene: TRBV29-1; clone size: -; CDR3 protein: CSVGEGRWYGYTF; CDR3 DNA: TGCAGCGTTGGGGAGGGAAGATGGTATGGCTACACCTTC
D gene: TRBD1; J gene: TRBJ2-2; V gene: TRBV5-1; clone size: -; CDR3 protein: CASSFGTGIHGELFF; CDR3 DNA: TGCGCCAGCAGCTTCGGGACAGGGATTCACGGGGAGCTGTTTTTT
D gene: -; J gene: TRBJ2-3; V gene: TRBV6-6; clone size: -; CDR3 protein: CATSRVFSTDTQYF; CDR3 DNA: TGTGCCACTTCGAGAGTCTTTAGCACAGATACGCAGTATTTT
D gene: -; J gene: TRBJ1-5; V gene: TRBV27; clone size: -; CDR3 protein: CASSLGVAQPQHF; CDR3 DNA: TGTGCCAGCAGTTTGGGCGTGGCTCAGCCCCAGCATTTT
D gene: -; J gene: TRBJ2-3; V gene: TRBV6-1; clone size: -; CDR3 protein: CASNGNVDTQYF; CDR3 DNA: TGTGCCAGCAACGGGAATGTTGATACGCAGTATTTT
D gene: TRBD1; J gene: TRBJ2-1; V gene: TRBV5-6; clone size: -; CDR3 protein: CASTDRGAYNEQFF; CDR3 DNA: TGTGCCAGCACCGACAGGGGGGCCTACAATGAGCAGTTCTTC
D gene: TRBD1; J gene: TRBJ1-1; V gene: TRBV2; clone size: -; CDR3 protein: CASSATGYTEAFF; CDR3 DNA: TGTGCCAGCAGCGCGACAGGGTACACTGAAGCTTTCTTT
D gene: -; J gene: TRBJ1-5; V gene: TRBV6-2/TRBV6-3; clone size: many; CDR3 protein: CASSPHDVEVRNQPQHF; CDR3 DNA: TGTGCCAGCAGCCCCCACGATGTGGAAGTCCGCAATCAGCCCCAGCATTTT
D gene: -; J gene: TRBJ1-1; V gene: TRBV4-1; clone size: few; CDR3 protein: CASSREGGIAMNTEAFF; CDR3 DNA: TGCGCCAGCTCCCGGGAGGGGGGGATCGCCATGAACACTGAAGCTTTCTTT
D gene: -; J gene: TRBJ1-1; V gene: TRBV6-8; clone size: -; CDR3 protein: CASSYLPGWANTEAFF; CDR3 DNA: TGTGCCAGCAGTTACCTCCCAGGGTGGGCGAACACTGAAGCTTTCTTT
D gene: -; J gene: TRBJ2-7; V gene: TRBV19; clone size: -; CDR3 protein: CASSMDYYEQYF; CDR3 DNA: TGTGCCAGTAGTATGGACTATTACGAGCAGTACTTC
D gene: -; J gene: TRBJ1-5; V gene: TRBV19; clone size: few; CDR3 protein: CASSIASTAYSNQPQHF; CDR3 DNA: TGTGCCAGTAGTATAGCTTCGACTGCTTATAGCAATCAGCCCCAGCATTTT
D gene: -; J gene: TRBJ1-6; V gene: TRBV5-6; clone size: few; CDR3 protein: CASSSQSSYNSPLHF; CDR3 DNA: TGTGCCAGCAGCTCTCAGAGCTCCTATAATTCACCCCTCCACTTT
D gene: TRBD1; J gene: TRBJ2-7; V gene: TRBV14; clone size: -; CDR3 protein: CASSRQGVLNEQYF; CDR3 DNA: TGTGCCAGCAGTCGACAGGGGGTTCTCAACGAGCAGTACTTC
D gene: -; J gene: TRBJ2-4; V gene: TRBV2; clone size: many; CDR3 protein: CASSEALGLSKNIQYF; CDR3 DNA: TGTGCCAGCAGTGAAGCGCTAGGGTTGTCAAAAAACATTCAGTACTTC
D gene: TRBD1; J gene: TRBJ1-2; V gene: TRBV2; clone size: -; CDR3 protein: CASSETRGQGVYGYTF; CDR3 DNA: TGTGCCAGCAGTGAAACCCGGGGACAGGGGGTTTATGGCTACACCTTC
D gene: -; J gene: TRBJ2-7; V gene: TRBV7-6; clone size: few; CDR3 protein: CASSWTPSHEQYF; CDR3 DNA: TGTGCCAGCAGTTGGACACCTAGCCACGAGCAGTACTTC
D gene: TRBD1; J gene: TRBJ2-1; V gene: TRBV7-7; clone size: -; CDR3 protein: CASSSYRDRSYNEQFF; CDR3 DNA: TGTGCCAGCAGCTCTTACAGGGACAGATCCTACAATGAGCAGTTCTTC
D gene: -; J gene: TRBJ2-7; V gene: TRBV27; clone size: few; CDR3 protein: CASSSGRKYEQYF; CDR3 DNA: TGTGCCAGCAGTTCCGGGAGAAAATACGAGCAGTACTTC
D gene: -; J gene: TRBJ2-1; V gene: TRBV5-4; clone size: many; CDR3 protein: CASSIGPNNEQFF; CDR3 DNA: TGTGCCAGCAGCATCGGACCAAACAATGAGCAGTTCTTC
D gene: TRBD1; J gene: TRBJ1-5; V gene: TRBV6-1; clone size: many; CDR3 protein: CASSEARGQGAWNQPQHF; CDR3 DNA: TGTGCCAGCAGTGAAGCCAGGGGACAGGGGGCGTGGAATCAGCCCCAGCATTTT
D gene: -; J gene: TRBJ1-6; V gene: TRBV2; clone size: few; CDR3 protein: CASRTRTLHF; CDR3 DNA: TGTGCCAGCAGAACCCGCACCCTCCACTTT
D gene: -; J gene: TRBJ2-3; V gene: TRBV5-6; clone size: once; CDR3 protein: CASFPQVQQGLFTDTQYF; CDR3 DNA: TGTGCCAGCTTCCCCCAGGTTCAACAGGGACTATTCACAGATACGCAGTATTTT
D gene: TRBD1; J gene: TRBJ1-5; V gene: TRBV7-2; clone size: -; CDR3 protein: CASSSRDRGDQPQHF; CDR3 DNA: TGTGCCAGCAGCTCCCGGGACAGGGGAGATCAGCCCCAGCATTTT
D gene: -; J gene: TRBJ1-1; V gene: TRBV7-6; clone size: -; CDR3 protein: CASSLELVNENTEAFF; CDR3 DNA: TGTGCCAGCAGCTTAGAGTTGGTTAATGAGAACACTGAAGCTTTCTTT
D gene: -; J gene: TRBJ1-2; V gene: TRBV6-1; clone size: few; CDR3 protein: CASTSPARDYGYTF; CDR3 DNA: TGTGCCAGCACTTCCCCGGCTAGGGACTATGGCTACACCTTC